Described below is a single TCR beta chain sequence and its context. Its antigen remains undetermined. Within one base of it there is no much larger clone, and no base qualities were kept. This sample was included in a study of blood T cell repertoires in COVID-19 (dated by TCRdb to the early 2020s). About the full investigation: The collaborator samples originated in the United States, Italy and Spain and spanned the acute and convalescent phases of COVID-19. Sample metadata almost always included a de-identified subject ID, COVID-19 status, age in years and sex. The repertoires were released in a freely available public database intended as a resource for research on the immune response to SARS-CoV-2. Where available, HLA class I and class II types were obtained from metadata supplied by the sample provider rather than from assay-based typing. Subjects who had been exposed to COVID-19, were actively infected with it, or had recovered from it provided the deeply sampled blood TCRbeta repertoires that made up the dataset. The prospective study material was composed of cDNA or gDNA derived from T cells, B-cell-depleted T cells, or PBMCs. Samples came from the ongoing ImmuneRACE study (first 160 participants) plus 1,254 subjects from 6 global collaborators.

Relative to germline, V is 3 bases shorter and J is 4 bases shorter, with 6 bases between their ends. In the germline V gene, CDR1 corresponds to MDHEN and CDR2 to SYDVKM. The CDR3 starts with the cysteine, ends with the phenylalanine, and has 12 residues. Kept here is only the CDR3 DNA, which spans 36 bases and is read in frame from base 1. TCRbeta CDR3 regions were amplified from genomic DNA using the immunoSEQ Assay, a bias-controlled multiplex PCR. The original methods were these. The number of nucleated cells in each sample was estimated from the amplification of reference gene primers within the assay. To quantify the absolute abundance of each unique TCRbeta CDR3 rearrangement, sequence reads were collapsed and filtered. For each sample, productive Simpson clonality was calculated as the square root of Simpson's diversity index across productive rearrangements. The immuneACCESS repertoire file appears here via TCRdb, limited to in-frame rearrangements. These files lack a portion of the clones; in checked studies, under half of the deficit traces to unresolved V genes, and the cause of the others is not known. The D gene and trimming were derived from the DNA, and the V and J assignments and clone size from that table. The sample records 400,000 or so clones, around 86% of which are singletons. The ten most abundant clones make up about 2.9% of the sample.

On the study overall, not on this receptor specifically: How much clinical and demographic metadata was included differed by source and by participant, and the metadata was provided uncurated.

The collaborating institutions used their own protocols to collect whole blood in K2EDTA tubes. For TCRbeta analysis, collaborators shipped samples as frozen whole blood, isolated PBMCs, or DNA extracted from either of those sample types. Sequenced input: peripheral blood. The receptor was derived from a human donor in a cohort sampled during active COVID-19. The chain employs TRBV28 and TRBJ2-5; the D gene assignment is ambiguous. The encoded CDR3 is CASSFNRETQYF. The bases are TGTGCCAGCAGTTTTAATAGAGAGACCCAGTACTTC.